This paragraph reports one T cell receptor (beta chain). The antigen remains unidentified. The data belong to a study of T cell repertoires in aging, cancer and after chemotherapy. The study's findings and limits: In cancer patients, declining TCR diversity with age involved lost richness and lost evenness.

Germline values: CDR1 GTSNPN, CDR2 SVGIG (reference sequence). The length of the CDR3 is 17 residues. V lost 0 bases, J lost 0 bases, and 12 bases lay in between. Amplification of TCR beta used genomic DNA extracted from peripheral blood. Rearranged V-D-J TRB sequences were amplified with a mixed TRB-A/B primer pool. TCRdb used MiXCR to reprocess the multiplex PCR reads, holding one entry per CDR3 protein. The table shows 7,000 to 8,500 distinct CDR3 sequences, with around half occurring only once. The TCR originated in a human donor with a solid tumor. The rearrangement joins TRBV30 to TRBJ2-6; D not resolved. Sequenced sample: blood. CDR3 residues: CAWSVIQEISGANVLTF. The CDR3 region has the DNA TGTGCCTGGAGTGTGATACAAGAAATCTCTGGGGCCAACGTCCTGACTTTC.